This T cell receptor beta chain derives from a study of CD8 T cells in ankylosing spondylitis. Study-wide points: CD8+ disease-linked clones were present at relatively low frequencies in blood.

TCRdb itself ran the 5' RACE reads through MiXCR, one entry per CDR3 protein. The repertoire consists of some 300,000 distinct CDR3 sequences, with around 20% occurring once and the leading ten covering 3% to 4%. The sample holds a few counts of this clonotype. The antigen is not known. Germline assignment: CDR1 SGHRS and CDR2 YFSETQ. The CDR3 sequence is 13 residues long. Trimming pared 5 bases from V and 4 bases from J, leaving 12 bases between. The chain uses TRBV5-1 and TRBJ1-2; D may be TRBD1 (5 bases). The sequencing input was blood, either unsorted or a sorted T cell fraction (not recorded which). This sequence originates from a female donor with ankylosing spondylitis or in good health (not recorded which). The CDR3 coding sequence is TGCGCCAGCAGACGGGGCCAGGGCTATGGCTACACCTTC. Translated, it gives CASRRGQGYGYTF.